These T cell receptor beta chains were read from a single sample in a study of a mutant IDH1 vaccine in newly diagnosed glioma. Sequencing was performed with immunoSEQ multiplex PCR; in TCRdb, only in-frame clones are kept and a portion is missing. The table has about 92,000 clones, 80% seen once. Material: PBMCs, obtained from a glioma patient treated with radiotherapy, temozolomide or both. The receptors stem from a man aged 35 to 55 with glioma. Both conserved end residues are part of each CDR3. Fields, in order: D gene, J gene, clone size, V gene, CDR3 DNA, CDR3 protein. D genes are given only for firm matches. The size entry is marked missing in some rows and otherwise reads once, few, many or a size class.

d_gene: TRBD1
j_gene: TRBJ2-2
abundance: NA
v_gene: TRBV27
CDR3nt: TGTGCCAGCAGTTCCCACCACAGGGGAACCGGGGAGCTGTTTTTT
CDR3aa: CASSSHHRGTGELFF

d_gene: NA
j_gene: TRBJ2-6
abundance: NA
v_gene: TRBV30
CDR3nt: TGTGCCTGGAGGAGGTCTGGGGCCAACGTCCTGACTTTC
CDR3aa: CAWRRSGANVLTF

d_gene: TRBD2
j_gene: TRBJ2-7
abundance: once
v_gene: TRBV7-8
CDR3nt: TGTGCCAGCAGCTTCCTTAGCGGGGCATTAATCTACGAGCAGTACTTC
CDR3aa: CASSFLSGALIYEQYF

d_gene: NA
j_gene: TRBJ2-1
abundance: NA
v_gene: TRBV2
CDR3nt: TGTGCCAGCAGTGAAGGGACAGGGAGGGTAAATGAGCAGTTCTTC
CDR3aa: CASSEGTGRVNEQFF

d_gene: NA
j_gene: TRBJ2-3
abundance: NA
v_gene: TRBV6-6
CDR3nt: TGTGCCAGCAGAGGGGGGGGCACAGATACGCAGTATTTT
CDR3aa: CASRGGGTDTQYF

d_gene: NA
j_gene: TRBJ2-3
abundance: NA
v_gene: TRBV13
CDR3nt: TGTGCCAGCAGCTTAGTCTCGGGCACAGATACGCAGTATTTT
CDR3aa: CASSLVSGTDTQYF

d_gene: TRBD2
j_gene: TRBJ2-5
abundance: NA
v_gene: TRBV6-5
CDR3nt: TGTGCCAGCAGTTACTCGGGGGGGCAAGAGACCCAGTACTTC
CDR3aa: CASSYSGGQETQYF

d_gene: NA
j_gene: TRBJ1-2
abundance: NA
v_gene: TRBV5-6
CDR3nt: TGTGCCAGCAGCTTGATGGAAGGCTACACCTTC
CDR3aa: CASSLMEGYTF

d_gene: NA
j_gene: TRBJ2-5
abundance: NA
v_gene: TRBV30
CDR3nt: TGTGCCTGGAGTGTGCTGAATTGGGAGACCCAGTACTTC
CDR3aa: CAWSVLNWETQYF

d_gene: NA
j_gene: TRBJ2-5
abundance: NA
v_gene: TRBV6-1
CDR3nt: TGTGCCAGCAGTGAGCCAGGGGTAGGGCAAGAGACCCAGTACTTC
CDR3aa: CASSEPGVGQETQYF

d_gene: NA
j_gene: TRBJ2-6
abundance: NA
v_gene: TRBV5-6
CDR3nt: TGTGCCAGCATGGGGGCTGGGGCCAACGTCCTGACTTTC
CDR3aa: CASMGAGANVLTF

d_gene: TRBD1
j_gene: TRBJ2-6
abundance: once
v_gene: TRBV7-2
CDR3nt: TGTGCCAGCAGCCCGGGACAGGGTGCCAACGTCCTGACTTTC
CDR3aa: CASSPGQGANVLTF

d_gene: NA
j_gene: TRBJ1-2
abundance: once
v_gene: TRBV15
CDR3nt: TGTGCCACCAGCAGAGAACCGACAGGCCTCTATGGCTACACCTTC
CDR3aa: CATSREPTGLYGYTF

d_gene: TRBD1
j_gene: TRBJ2-7
abundance: NA
v_gene: TRBV10-3
CDR3nt: TGTGCCATCACCGAGGACAGGGTTACCTACGAGCAGTACTTC
CDR3aa: CAITEDRVTYEQYF

d_gene: NA
j_gene: TRBJ1-2
abundance: few
v_gene: TRBV15
CDR3nt: TGTGCCACCAGCCCGGGGACATTCGCCTATGGCTACACCTTC
CDR3aa: CATSPGTFAYGYTF

d_gene: NA
j_gene: TRBJ2-5
abundance: NA
v_gene: TRBV6-5
CDR3nt: TGTGCCAGCAGTTACTCGACCCTCGCGGAGACCCAGTACTTC
CDR3aa: CASSYSTLAETQYF

d_gene: TRBD1
j_gene: TRBJ1-6
abundance: NA
v_gene: TRBV27
CDR3nt: TGTGCCAGCAGTTTAAGTTATCGGACAGGGGGTGTTTATAATTCACCCCTCCACTTT
CDR3aa: CASSLSYRTGGVYNSPLHF

d_gene: TRBD1
j_gene: TRBJ2-2
abundance: NA
v_gene: TRBV4-3
CDR3nt: TGCGCCAGCAGCCAAGGGACAGGGATTACCGGGGAGCTGTTTTTT
CDR3aa: CASSQGTGITGELFF

d_gene: TRBD2
j_gene: TRBJ2-5
abundance: NA
v_gene: TRBV6-5
CDR3nt: TGTGCCAGCAGTTTCGGCGGGGGAAGGGCAATTGAGACCCAGTACTTC
CDR3aa: CASSFGGGRAIETQYF

d_gene: NA
j_gene: TRBJ2-5
abundance: NA
v_gene: TRBV5-4
CDR3nt: TGTGCCAGCTGGGGGACGTATCAAGAGACCCAGTACTTC
CDR3aa: CASWGTYQETQYF

d_gene: NA
j_gene: TRBJ2-7
abundance: NA
v_gene: TRBV7-7
CDR3nt: TGTGCTAGCAGCGAGCAGGGCCGGACCGGCGAGCAGTACTTC
CDR3aa: CASSEQGRTGEQYF

d_gene: TRBD1
j_gene: TRBJ2-3
abundance: NA
v_gene: TRBV23-1
CDR3nt: TGCGCCAGCAGTCAATGGGGAGGGACAGGGAACACAGATACGCAGTATTTT
CDR3aa: CASSQWGGTGNTDTQYF

d_gene: TRBD1
j_gene: TRBJ2-2
abundance: NA
v_gene: TRBV5-1
CDR3nt: TGCGCCAGCACCGGGACAGGGGGTGCCACCGGGGAGCTGTTTTTT
CDR3aa: CASTGTGGATGELFF

d_gene: NA
j_gene: TRBJ2-1
abundance: NA
v_gene: TRBV5-4
CDR3nt: TGTGCCAGCAGCTTGGGTCCGAGCGTTACCTACAATGAGCAGTTCTTC
CDR3aa: CASSLGPSVTYNEQFF

d_gene: TRBD2
j_gene: TRBJ2-3
abundance: NA
v_gene: TRBV7-2
CDR3nt: TGTGCCAGCAGCTTAGAACTTAGCGGGAGCCCCTCAGATACGCAGTATTTT
CDR3aa: CASSLELSGSPSDTQYF

d_gene: NA
j_gene: TRBJ2-7
abundance: once
v_gene: TRBV6-4
CDR3nt: TGTGCCCAAACTCAGACTCACCTTTCCGAGCAGTACTTC
CDR3aa: CAQTQTHLSEQYF

d_gene: TRBD1
j_gene: TRBJ2-1
abundance: NA
v_gene: TRBV5-1
CDR3nt: TGCGCCAGCAGCTTGGGGGGTCGGACAGGGCGCTCCGAGCAGTTCTTC
CDR3aa: CASSLGGRTGRSEQFF

d_gene: NA
j_gene: TRBJ2-7
abundance: NA
v_gene: TRBV18
CDR3nt: TGTGCCAGCTCACCAGGCCTTAGGGGCGAGCAGTACTTC
CDR3aa: CASSPGLRGEQYF

d_gene: NA
j_gene: TRBJ2-4
abundance: NA
v_gene: TRBV6-6
CDR3nt: TGTGCCAGCAGTTACGGCGGACTAGCCAAAAACATTCAGTACTTC
CDR3aa: CASSYGGLAKNIQYF

d_gene: TRBD2
j_gene: TRBJ2-3
abundance: NA
v_gene: TRBV6-6
CDR3nt: TGTGCCAGCAGTCCAGGACTAGCGGGGAACACAGATACGCAGTATTTT
CDR3aa: CASSPGLAGNTDTQYF

d_gene: TRBD1
j_gene: TRBJ2-1
abundance: NA
v_gene: TRBV6-5
CDR3nt: TGTGCCAGCACCCGGACAGGGGGCAACAATGAGCAGTTCTTC
CDR3aa: CASTRTGGNNEQFF

d_gene: TRBD2
j_gene: TRBJ2-1
abundance: NA
v_gene: TRBV2
CDR3nt: TGTGCCAGCAGCGCTCGACTAGCGGGAGTCCGCAATGAGCAGTTCTTC
CDR3aa: CASSARLAGVRNEQFF

d_gene: NA
j_gene: TRBJ2-5
abundance: NA
v_gene: TRBV6-1
CDR3nt: TGTGCCAGCAGTGGGGCCCGACGGGCCCAGTACTTC
CDR3aa: CASSGARRAQYF

d_gene: TRBD2
j_gene: TRBJ2-5
abundance: NA
v_gene: TRBV7-2
CDR3nt: TGTGCCAGCAGCTTGTCGTCTAGCGGGGGGTCGACCCAGTACTTC
CDR3aa: CASSLSSSGGSTQYF

d_gene: TRBD2
j_gene: TRBJ2-1
abundance: NA
v_gene: TRBV4-1
CDR3nt: TGCGCCAGCAGCCGAGAGCGGGGGAGTGGGTATGAGCAGTTCTTC
CDR3aa: CASSRERGSGYEQFF

d_gene: NA
j_gene: TRBJ1-1
abundance: NA
v_gene: TRBV14
CDR3nt: TGTGCCAGCAGCCAGAGGGGTAGGAACACTGAAGCTTTCTTT
CDR3aa: CASSQRGRNTEAFF

d_gene: NA
j_gene: TRBJ1-2
abundance: NA
v_gene: TRBV28
CDR3nt: TGTGCCATCGAAGACAGGTCGGTGAATGGCTACACCTTC
CDR3aa: CAIEDRSVNGYTF

d_gene: TRBD2
j_gene: TRBJ2-1
abundance: NA
v_gene: TRBV27
CDR3nt: TGTGCCAGCAGCCTCGTGGTAGCGGGGGGCAAGTTCTTC
CDR3aa: CASSLVVAGGKFF

d_gene: NA
j_gene: TRBJ2-1
abundance: NA
v_gene: TRBV2
CDR3nt: TGTGCCAGCAGCCGGGGGCGGGCATCCTACAATGAGCAGTTCTTC
CDR3aa: CASSRGRASYNEQFF

d_gene: NA
j_gene: TRBJ2-7
abundance: NA
v_gene: TRBV5-1
CDR3nt: TGCGCCAGCAGCTTATTATTGGGCGAGCAGTACTTC
CDR3aa: CASSLLLGEQYF

d_gene: TRBD1
j_gene: TRBJ2-3
abundance: NA
v_gene: TRBV5-1
CDR3nt: TGCGCCAGCAGCTTGGACAGGGGGAAATCAGATACGCAGTATTTT
CDR3aa: CASSLDRGKSDTQYF

d_gene: NA
j_gene: TRBJ2-3
abundance: NA
v_gene: TRBV6-6
CDR3nt: TGTGCCAGCAGCAAGATTCAGGGGCCCAGCACAGATACGCAGTATTTT
CDR3aa: CASSKIQGPSTDTQYF

d_gene: NA
j_gene: TRBJ1-1
abundance: NA
v_gene: TRBV4-3
CDR3nt: TGCGCCAGCAGCCAAGTTGGGGTTTCCACTGAAGCTTTCTTT
CDR3aa: CASSQVGVSTEAFF

d_gene: TRBD2
j_gene: TRBJ2-1
abundance: NA
v_gene: TRBV9
CDR3nt: TGTGCCAGCGCCTTAACCGGGGGGGAGCAGTTCTTC
CDR3aa: CASALTGGEQFF

d_gene: TRBD2
j_gene: TRBJ2-3
abundance: NA
v_gene: TRBV6-5
CDR3nt: TGTGCCAGCAGTCATTGGACTAGCGGGGCCCATACGCAGTATTTT
CDR3aa: CASSHWTSGAHTQYF

d_gene: NA
j_gene: TRBJ1-2
abundance: many
v_gene: TRBV7-2
CDR3nt: TGTGCCAGCAGGCCGGGGGGGGTAACTAACTATGGCTACACCTTC
CDR3aa: CASRPGGVTNYGYTF

d_gene: TRBD1
j_gene: TRBJ1-2
abundance: few
v_gene: TRBV7-2
CDR3nt: TGTGCCAGCAGCTATTTTCCGGGACAGGGGTCACGCTACACCTTC
CDR3aa: CASSYFPGQGSRYTF

d_gene: TRBD1
j_gene: TRBJ1-5
abundance: NA
v_gene: TRBV10-3
CDR3nt: TGTGCCATCAGTGAAAACGCCGGGACAGGGACCTCCAATCAGCCCCAGCATTTT
CDR3aa: CAISENAGTGTSNQPQHF

d_gene: NA
j_gene: TRBJ2-7
abundance: NA
v_gene: TRBV27
CDR3nt: TGTGCCAGCAGTTTAGTGGGTGGTCAGGGGCCGAACGAGCAGTACTTC
CDR3aa: CASSLVGGQGPNEQYF

d_gene: TRBD1
j_gene: TRBJ1-1
abundance: NA
v_gene: TRBV5-1
CDR3nt: TGCGCCAGCAGCCCCTCGACAGGGGGAGTCACTGAAGCTTTCTTT
CDR3aa: CASSPSTGGVTEAFF